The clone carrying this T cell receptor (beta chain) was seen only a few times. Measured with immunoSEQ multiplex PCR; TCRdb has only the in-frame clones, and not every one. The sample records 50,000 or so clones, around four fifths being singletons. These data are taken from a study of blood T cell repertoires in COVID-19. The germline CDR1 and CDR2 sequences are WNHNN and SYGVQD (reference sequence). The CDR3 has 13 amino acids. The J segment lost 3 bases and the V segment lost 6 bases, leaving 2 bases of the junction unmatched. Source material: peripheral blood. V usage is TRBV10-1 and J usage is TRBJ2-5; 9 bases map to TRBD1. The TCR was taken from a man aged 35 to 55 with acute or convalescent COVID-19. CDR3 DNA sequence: TGCGCCAGCAGAAGGACAGGGGAAGAGACCCAGTACTTC. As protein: CASRRTGEETQYF.